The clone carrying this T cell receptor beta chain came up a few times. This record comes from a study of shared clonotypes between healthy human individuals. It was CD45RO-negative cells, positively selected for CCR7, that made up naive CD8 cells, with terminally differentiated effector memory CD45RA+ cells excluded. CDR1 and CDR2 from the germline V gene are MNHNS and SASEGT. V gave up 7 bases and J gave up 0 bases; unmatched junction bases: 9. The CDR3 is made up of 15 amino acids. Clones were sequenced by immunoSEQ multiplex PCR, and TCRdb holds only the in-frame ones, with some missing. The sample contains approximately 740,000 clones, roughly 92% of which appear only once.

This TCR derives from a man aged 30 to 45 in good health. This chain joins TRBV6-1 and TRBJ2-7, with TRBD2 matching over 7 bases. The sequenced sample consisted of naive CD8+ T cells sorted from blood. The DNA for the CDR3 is TGTGCCAGCAAGGAGGCTAGCGGAACCTCCTACGAGCAGTACTTC. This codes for CASKEASGTSYEQYF.